This passage covers 27 T cell receptor beta chains from one sample sequenced in a study of T cells after yellow fever vaccination (dated by TCRdb to the late 2010s). The library relied on 5' RACE. The sequencer was an Illumina HiSeq 2500. TCRdb trimmed public reads at Q25 via fastp, called clones via MiXCR and kept in-frame beta chains. Rows matching on CDR3 protein sequence are summarized as one entry with the most common DNA and genes. The table for this sample lists fewer than 450,000 distinct CDR3 sequences; around 10% of them were counted only once. The top ten constitute more than 15% of the sample. The sample's treatment or condition label is to be understood as: live attenuated yellow fever vaccine strain. The sample consisted of PBMCs, taken on the day of the first yellow fever vaccination. These TCRs come from a young man who received the YFV17D yellow fever vaccine.

The chain uses TRBV12-3 or TRBV12-4 and TRBJ2-7; tentative D call: TRBD2 (5 bases). The CDR3 is made up of 13 amino acids. The V and J ends lost 5 bases and 2 bases respectively, with 10 bases between them. CDR3 bases: TGTGCCAGCAGTAGAGGGCCGACCTACGAGCAGTACTTC. It is translated as CASSRGPTYEQYF.

This clonotype has ten or more counts. The chain combines TRBV7-2 with TRBJ1-1; D gene unclear. This CDR3 has 13 residues. V was trimmed by 4 bases and J by 1 base, leaving 7 bases between them. From germline, CDR1 is SGHTA and CDR2 FQGNSA. CDR3 amino acids: CASSSAPNTEAFF. CDR3 sequence (DNA): TGTGCCAGCAGCTCAGCACCGAACACTGAAGCTTTCTTT.

The V and J genes are TRBV7-8 and TRBJ2-2, with 8 bases identical to TRBD1. Looked up from germline, CDR1 is SGHVS and CDR2 is FQNEAQ. CDR3 size: 16 residues. The V gene end was trimmed by 7 bases and the J gene end by 1 base; junction bases not matched to a gene: 8. The CDR3, as DNA: TGTGCCAGCAAAGACGCCGGGACAGGGAACACCGGGGAGCTGTTTTTT. Amino acids: CASKDAGTGNTGELFF.

This clonotype was seen more than once but under ten times. The chain uses TRBV4-3 and TRBJ2-2; 10 nucleotides line up with TRBD2. V shed 0 bases, J shed 5 bases, and the junction held 9 bases outside the gene matches. This CDR3 region has 18 residues. The germline V gene has CDR1 LGHNA and CDR2 YSLEER. The CDR3 is CASSQEGPRTSGTGELFF. The CDR3 DNA is TGCGCCAGCAGCCAAGAAGGGCCAAGGACTAGCGGAACCGGGGAGCTGTTTTTT.

The chain carries TRBV20-1 and TRBJ2-3, with D maybe TRBD1 (6 bases). From germline, CDR1 is DFQATT and CDR2 SNEGSKA (reference sequence). This CDR3 region has 13 residues. Trimming left V 2 bases short and J 14 bases short, with 20 bases between. The CDR3 spells CSARPRDIYMWYF. The CDR3 nucleotides are TGCAGTGCTAGACCACGGGACATTTATATGTGGTATTTT.

This clonotype was counted between two and nine times. The chain has TRBV5-5 and TRBJ1-5; maybe TRBD1 (5 bases). Germline assignment: CDR1 SGHKS and CDR2 YYEKEE (reference sequence). The V gene lost 2 bases and the J gene lost 1 base, with 10 bases spanning the gap. The CDR3 extends over 15 amino acids. This CDR3 is CASSFGRGSNQPQHF. The CDR3 region has the DNA TGTGCCAGCAGCTTCGGGAGGGGCAGCAATCAGCCCCAGCATTTT.

The chain has TRBV7-2 and TRBJ1-6; D remains ambiguous. This CDR3 comprises 14 residues. CDR1 is SGHTA and CDR2 is FQGNSA in the germline V gene. Trimming took 5 bases from V and 1 from J, leaving 6 bases between them. In DNA, the CDR3 is TGTGCCAGCAGCCAGGTGTCCTATAATTCACCCCTCCACTTT. Encoded protein: CASSQVSYNSPLHF.

This clonotype was counted many times. The V gene is TRBV7-3, the J gene TRBJ2-3; weak D call: TRBD2 (7 bases). CDR1 SGHTA and CDR2 FQGTGA come from the germline V gene. The CDR3 is 15 residues long. Trimming stripped 8 bases from V and 3 bases from J, with 18 bases between. CDR3 sequence reads: CASSDRGGGTDTQYF. CDR3 in DNA: TGTGCCAGCTCAGACCGCGGGGGCGGAACAGATACGCAGTATTTT.

The V and J genes are TRBV10-3 and TRBJ2-3; TRBD1 agrees at 7 bases. CDR3 size: 14 residues. Germline V gene data show CDR1 as ENHRY and CDR2 as SYGVKD. Losses at the gene ends were 3 bases for V and 4 bases for J; bases not matched to a gene: 4. CDR3 sequence (DNA): TGTGCCATCAGTGAACGGGACAGACCAGATACGCAGTATTTT. It specifies CAISERDRPDTQYF.

This clonotype appeared many times. This chain uses TRBV7-3 with TRBJ2-3, with D perhaps matching TRBD2 (6 bases). Trimming stripped 5 bases from V and 6 bases from J, with 12 bases between. The CDR3 contains 13 residues. Per the germline V gene, CDR1 is SGHTA and CDR2 is FQGTGA. The CDR3 here is CASSRLGRDTQYF. Written as DNA, the CDR3 is TGTGCCAGCAGCCGACTAGGCAGGGATACGCAGTATTTT. Based on the CDR3 plus reference TRBV7-3 and TRBJ2-3, the full variable domain is GAGVSQTPSNKVTEKGKYVELRCDPISGHTALYWYRQSLGQGPEFLIYFQGTGAADDSGLPNDRFFAVRPEGSVSTLKIQRTERGDSAVYLCASSRLGRDTQYFGPGTRLTVL.

The chain recombines TRBV15 with TRBJ2-2; tentative D call: TRBD1 (5 bases). CDR3 size: 15 residues. Trimming took off 5 bases at V and 2 bases at J, with 12 bases between the two ends. Germline V gives CDR1 LNHNV, CDR2 YYDKDF (reference sequence). CDR3 residues: CATSGARYNTGELFF. The CDR3 DNA sequence: TGTGCCACCAGCGGGGCCCGTTACAACACCGGGGAGCTGTTTTTT.

This clonotype was recorded a few times. The CDR3 region has the DNA TGCAGTGCTCCCAGCGGGGGGGGAGAGACCCAGTACTTC. This translates into CSAPSGGGETQYF. The chain is built from TRBV20-1 and TRBJ2-5; 10 bases align to TRBD2. The germline CDR1 and CDR2 sequences are DFQATT and SNEGSKA (reference sequence). Trimming took 5 bases from V and 4 from J; bases not matched to a gene: 4. The CDR3 covers 13 residues.

This clonotype showed up just a few times. This chain uses TRBV12-3 or TRBV12-4 with TRBJ1-1, with 9 bases that match TRBD1. The CDR3 contains 14 residues. The junction had 7 bases not matched to a gene; V was cut back by 6 bases and J by 5 bases. The DNA for the CDR3 is TGTGCCAGCAGGGCGACAGGGGGGGGGACTGAAGCTTTCTTT. Amino acids: CASRATGGGTEAFF.

A few counts support this clonotype. The chain has TRBV20-1 and TRBJ1-2, with D unresolved. Germline values: CDR1 DFQATT, CDR2 SNEGSKA (reference sequence). CDR3 size: 16 residues. Trimming took 6 bases from V and 6 from J, leaving 26 bases between them. CDR3 amino acids: CSAQSPPQDLSDGYTF. DNA of the CDR3: TGCAGTGCCCAGAGCCCCCCGCAGGACCTCTCGGATGGCTACACCTTC.

This clonotype was observed a few times. The chain combines TRBV7-8 with TRBJ1-2; D not certain. This CDR3 comprises 12 residues. Germline CDR1 and CDR2: SGHVS and FQNEAQ. V gave up 5 bases and J gave up 8 bases, with 12 bases separating them. DNA of the CDR3: TGTGCCAGCAGCCCGGCGGGCCTGGGCTACACCTTC. Translation: CASSPAGLGYTF.

CDR3 region: CSAEGETAGELFF. In DNA form, the CDR3 reads TGCAGCGCCGAGGGGGAAACGGCCGGGGAGCTGTTTTTT. This chain joins TRBV20-1 and TRBJ2-2; possible D gene TRBD1, 6 bases. This CDR3 has 13 amino acids. Germline CDR1 DFQATT, CDR2 SNEGSKA (reference sequence).

V is TRBV20-1 and J is TRBJ2-3, with 7 bases that match TRBD2. V lost 4 bases, J lost 0 bases, and 1 base stayed unmatched. Germline V gene lookup returns CDR1 DFQATT and CDR2 SNEGSKA (reference sequence). The CDR3 consists of 13 residues. CDR3 sequence reads: CSANGGSTDTQYF. CDR3 nucleotide sequence: TGCAGTGCTAACGGGGGGAGCACAGATACGCAGTATTTT.

The chain uses TRBV10-3 and TRBJ2-7; 8 nucleotides match TRBD2. Germline-derived CDR1 and CDR2 are ENHRY and SYGVKD. The trim removed 3 bases at V and 4 bases at J, leaving 11 bases unmatched. This CDR3 is built from 16 residues. The CDR3 protein is CAISDETGGPLYEQYF. The DNA for the CDR3 is TGTGCCATCAGTGACGAGACGGGGGGGCCGCTTTACGAGCAGTACTTC.

The genes are TRBV20-1 and TRBJ1-1, with D maybe TRBD1 (6 bases). Germline CDR1 is DFQATT and CDR2 is SNEGSKA (reference sequence). V dropped 6 bases and J dropped 0 bases, with 11 bases sitting between them. This CDR3 has 13 amino acids. CDR3 DNA: TGCAGTGCGCGGACAGACCTGAACACTGAAGCTTTCTTT. Its protein is CSARTDLNTEAFF.

This clonotype was picked up a small number of times. The genes are TRBV7-8 and TRBJ2-5, with no clear D. V lost 8 bases, J lost 4 bases, and 5 bases lay in between. The germline V gene encodes CDR1 SGHVS and CDR2 FQNEAQ. The CDR3 has 10 amino acids. CDR3 in amino acids: CASGPETQYF. The DNA for the CDR3 is TGTGCCAGCGGCCCAGAGACCCAGTACTTC.

The table lists this clonotype with a few counts. This chain joins TRBV13 and TRBJ1-2, with D possibly matching TRBD1 (5 bases). CDR1 and CDR2 from the germline V gene are PRHDT and FYEKMQ (reference sequence). The V end lost 4 bases, the J end lost 8 bases, and 17 bases lay between the germline ends. The CDR3 has 14 residues. CDR3 protein: CASSYRTGSHGYTF. For the CDR3, the DNA is TGTGCCAGCAGCTACCGTACAGGCAGCCACGGCTACACCTTC.

The rearrangement joins TRBV4-3 to TRBJ2-3, with 10 bases matching TRBD1. This CDR3 spans 17 amino acids. After removal of 3 bases from V and 4 bases from J, the junction contained 10 bases not matched to a gene. Germline V lookup: CDR1 LGHNA, CDR2 YSLEER. Here the CDR3 DNA reads TGCGCCAGCAGCCAGAGACAGGGGGCAGGTACGGCAGATACGCAGTATTTT. This sequence encodes CASSQRQGAGTADTQYF.

This clonotype was seen a handful of times. V usage is TRBV12-3 or TRBV12-4 and J usage is TRBJ2-3; unclear D gene. The V gene lost 8 bases and the J gene lost 0 bases, with 18 bases spanning the gap. The CDR3 sequence is 16 residues long. The chain's CDR3 is CASRMTAFDSTDTQYF. CDR3 coding DNA: TGTGCCAGCCGGATGACCGCATTCGATAGCACAGATACGCAGTATTTT.

This clonotype has ten or more counts. This chain links TRBV7-2 with TRBJ2-2, with D tentatively TRBD1 (6 bases). With 7 bases removed from V and 6 bases from J, the gap between germline ends came to 15 bases. This CDR3 is 14 amino acids long. In germline, CDR1 is SGHTA, CDR2 FQGNSA. The CDR3 spells CASTYNRESGELFF. CDR3 nucleotides: TGTGCCAGCACCTATAACAGGGAATCCGGGGAGCTGTTTTTT. The full variable domain, with the rest looked up from reference TRBV7-2 and TRBJ2-2, is GAGVSQSPSNKVTEKGKDVELRCDPISGHTALYWYRQSLGQGLEFLIYFQGNSAPDKSGLPSDRFSAERTGGSVSTLTIQRTQQEDSAVYLCASTYNRESGELFFGEGSRLTVL.

This clonotype was counted a few times. The chain carries TRBV20-1 and TRBJ2-2; D might be TRBD2 (6 bases). From germline, CDR1 is DFQATT and CDR2 SNEGSKA (reference sequence). The ends were cut back, 0 bases at V and 0 bases at J, with 8 bases in the middle. The CDR3 runs to 15 residues. The CDR3 DNA sequence: TGCAGTGCTAGAGAGCCGGGAGCGAACACCGGGGAGCTGTTTTTT. The encoded protein is CSAREPGANTGELFF.

The chain has TRBV24-1 and TRBJ1-4, with D hard to call. CDR3 length equals 14 residues. Germline CDR1 and CDR2: KGHDR and SFDVKD. The V end was cut by 5 bases, the J end by 3 bases, with 9 bases between. CDR3 loop: CATSAAGSNEKLFF. The CDR3 nucleotides read TGTGCCACCAGTGCGGCAGGATCTAATGAAAAACTGTTTTTT.

The chain joins TRBV7-9 to TRBJ2-7; D remains ambiguous. Germline values: CDR1 SEHNR, CDR2 FQNEAQ (reference sequence). The CDR3 sequence is 11 residues long. Trimming left V 1 base short and J 5 bases short, with 3 bases between. The CDR3 coding sequence is TGTGCCAGCAGCTTAGACCACGAGCAGTACTTC. Protein sequence: CASSLDHEQYF.